These T cell receptor beta chains were read from a single sample in a study of T cells in Graves' hyperthyroidism and ophthalmopathy. TCRdb processed the multiplex PCR reads anew with MiXCR; each CDR3 protein has one entry. The repertoire includes about 620,000 distinct CDR3 sequences, 15% to 20% of them detected once, and 3.8% sits in the top ten. Sequencing was carried out using blood. Receptor source: a woman in her twenties or thirties with Graves' hyperthyroidism. Each CDR3 is given with its conserved first and last residue. A D gene is named only where the DNA matches it firmly. A clone size is listed for some rows: how often the clone was seen (once, few, many), or a class if it is expanded.

j_gene: TRBJ2-1; v_gene: TRBV4-1; d_gene: NA; abundance: NA; CDR3aa: CASSQGRTTGSYNEQFF; CDR3nt: TGCGCCAGCAGCCAAGGTCGGACTACGGGCTCCTACAATGAGCAGTTCTTC
j_gene: TRBJ2-7; v_gene: TRBV11-3; d_gene: NA; abundance: few; CDR3aa: CASSLEWASYEQYF; CDR3nt: TGTGCCAGCAGCTTAGAGTGGGCCTCCTACGAGCAGTACTTC
j_gene: TRBJ2-1; v_gene: TRBV18; d_gene: TRBD2; abundance: few; CDR3aa: CASSPPGLAGVQFF; CDR3nt: TGTGCCAGCTCACCACCGGGACTAGCGGGAGTACAGTTCTTC
j_gene: TRBJ2-3; v_gene: TRBV10-2; d_gene: TRBD1; abundance: NA; CDR3aa: CASRNWGQGADTQYF; CDR3nt: TGCGCCAGCAGAAATTGGGGACAGGGGGCAGATACGCAGTATTTT
j_gene: TRBJ1-5; v_gene: TRBV2; d_gene: NA; abundance: many; CDR3aa: CASSEFRVDNQPQHF; CDR3nt: TGTGCCAGCAGTGAATTTAGGGTTGACAATCAGCCCCAGCATTTT
j_gene: TRBJ2-1; v_gene: TRBV6-2/TRBV6-3; d_gene: NA; abundance: many; CDR3aa: CASSPYLSGGGNEQFF; CDR3nt: TGTGCCAGCAGTCCGTACCTTAGCGGAGGTGGAAATGAGCAGTTCTTC
j_gene: TRBJ2-3; v_gene: TRBV7-8; d_gene: NA; abundance: few; CDR3aa: CASSALTADTQYF; CDR3nt: TGTGCCAGCAGCGCCTTGACAGCGGATACGCAGTATTTT
j_gene: TRBJ1-6; v_gene: TRBV6-5; d_gene: NA; abundance: many; CDR3aa: CASSYSRGGGVANSPLHF; CDR3nt: TGTGCCAGCAGTTACTCGAGAGGGGGAGGCGTAGCTAATTCACCCCTCCACTTT
j_gene: TRBJ2-1; v_gene: TRBV18; d_gene: NA; abundance: many; CDR3aa: CASSPVSEQFF; CDR3nt: TGTGCCAGCTCACCAGTCAGTGAGCAGTTCTTC
j_gene: TRBJ1-1; v_gene: TRBV9; d_gene: NA; abundance: few; CDR3aa: CASSVGNRDTEAFF; CDR3nt: TGTGCCAGCAGCGTGGGCAATAGGGACACTGAAGCTTTCTTT
j_gene: TRBJ2-7; v_gene: TRBV12-3/TRBV12-4; d_gene: NA; abundance: many; CDR3aa: CASTQGTYEQYF; CDR3nt: TGTGCCAGCACGCAGGGAACCTACGAGCAGTACTTC